This is a list of T cell receptor beta chains from one sample in a study of T-cell memory formation after mild COVID-19. TCRdb independently ran MiXCR on the 5' RACE reads; one entry per CDR3 protein. The repertoire holds tens of thousands of distinct CDR3 sequences, 8% to 9.5% seen once, with more than 1% in the top ten. The specimen sequenced was PBMCs or a T cell subset sorted from them (not recorded which). The origin of the receptors is a young man who had mild COVID-19 (a few samples of this study predate the infection). Cell type and time point are not known. Both conserved end residues are part of each CDR3. A D gene is named only where the DNA matches it firmly. A row's size may be missing; if present it is once, few, many or a size class.

many TRBJ2-3 TRBV5-1 NA TGCGCCAGCAGCCCAAGACCCGGGACTAGCACAGATACGCAGTATTTT CASSPRPGTSTDTQYF
NA TRBJ1-5 TRBV12-3/TRBV12-4 NA TGTGCCAGCAGTACCGGGTGGAATCAGCCCCAGCATTTT CASSTGWNQPQHF
many TRBJ2-5 TRBV5-1 TRBD1 TGCGCCAGCAGCACCCGACAGGGCTTGTACCAAGAGACCCAGTACTTC CASSTRQGLYQETQYF
NA TRBJ2-3 TRBV11-2 NA TGTGCCAGCAGCTTAGATCCTGGATTAGCGGTCACAGATACGCAGTATTTT CASSLDPGLAVTDTQYF
NA TRBJ2-5 TRBV5-6 NA TGTGCCAGCAGCTTGCTGGAGGACCCGGCCCAGTACTTC CASSLLEDPAQYF
few TRBJ2-3 TRBV7-2 NA TGTGCCAGCAGCTTATTCTACGGTAGCACAGATACGCAGTATTTT CASSLFYGSTDTQYF
NA TRBJ1-5 TRBV23-1 NA TGCGCCAGCAGTCAACCCGAGAATCAGCCCCAGCATTTT CASSQPENQPQHF
NA TRBJ2-3 TRBV29-1 NA TGCAGCGCGGCGAGTACTAGCACAGATACGCAGTATTTT CSAASTSTDTQYF
few TRBJ2-4 TRBV28 NA TGTGCCACCACGGGACATATCATCCCTTTAGCCAAAAACATTCAGTACTTC CATTGHIIPLAKNIQYF
few TRBJ2-7 TRBV5-4 TRBD1 TGTGCCAGCAGCCTTCCGGGACAGGGGCTTTACGAGCAGTACTTC CASSLPGQGLYEQYF
many TRBJ2-3 TRBV7-2 NA TGTGCCAGCAGCCTGTCTTTTATCCGGGATACGCAGTATTTT CASSLSFIRDTQYF
NA TRBJ1-2 TRBV7-9 NA TGTGCCAGCAGCTTAGGGGGGAACAACTATGGCTACACCTTC CASSLGGNNYGYTF
NA TRBJ2-2 TRBV28 NA TGTGCCAGCAGTTTAAGTCGGGGGCTCAACACCGGGGAGCTGTTTTTT CASSLSRGLNTGELFF
many TRBJ2-7 TRBV7-2 NA TGTGCCAGCAGCTTAGGAGCCGAGCAGTACTTC CASSLGAEQYF